Shown below are 20 T cell receptor beta chains from a single sample sequenced in a study of cytomegalovirus exposure and HLA in healthy donors. The PCR contained 60 Vbeta and 13 Jbeta primers. The repertoire was sequenced with immunoSEQ multiplex PCR; TCRdb's copy has only in-frame clones and lacks some. The sample contains 200,000 to 300,000 clones, around 78% of which appear only once. Sequenced: PBMCs. The origin of the receptors is a boy aged 5-17 years in good health and CMV-seronegative.

The rearrangement links TRBV30 to TRBJ1-2; D gene ambiguous. V was shortened by 0 bases and J by 3 bases, with 11 bases between the two germline ends. Germline V gene data show CDR1 as GTSNPN and CDR2 as SVGIG (reference sequence). This CDR3 spans 14 amino acids. Written as DNA, the CDR3 is TGTGCCTGGAGTGTCATCTACAGTGACTATGGCTACACCTTC. Its translation is CAWSVIYSDYGYTF.

This clone was counted a few times. The CDR3 sequence: CASSLSSPRDQGAFF. The CDR3 nucleotides read TGTGCCAGCAGCTTAAGTTCACCGCGAGACCAGGGGGCTTTCTTT. This chain uses TRBV7-9 with TRBJ1-1; D perhaps matches TRBD1 (6 bases). Per the germline V gene, CDR1 is SEHNR and CDR2 is FQNEAQ (reference sequence). V was shortened by 2 bases and J by 11 bases, with 21 bases between the two germline ends. This CDR3 is built from 15 residues.

A single count supports this clone. This rearrangement joins TRBV25-1 to TRBJ2-5; D might be TRBD2 (6 bases). CDR1 and CDR2 from the germline V gene are MGHDK and SYGVNS. The CDR3 spans 14 residues. V was shortened by 1 base and J by 7 bases, with 13 bases between the two germline ends. The CDR3 protein is CASSESGVRGTQYF. The CDR3 coding sequence is TGTGCCAGCAGTGAATCGGGGGTCCGAGGGACCCAGTACTTC. The full variable domain, its missing parts supplied by reference TRBV25-1 and TRBJ2-5, is EADIYQTPRYLVIGTGKKITLECSQTMGHDKMYWYQQDPGMELHLIHYSYGVNSTEKGDLSSESTVSRIRTEHFPLTLESARPSHTSQYLCASSESGVRGTQYFGPGTRLLVL.

V is TRBV2 and J is TRBJ2-5; D not resolved. Germline V gene data show CDR1 as SNHLY and CDR2 as FYNNEI. V was shortened by 2 bases and J by 4 bases, with 14 bases between the two germline ends. The CDR3 spans 15 residues. CDR3 protein: CASSESSSRIETQYF. CDR3 coding DNA: TGTGCCAGCAGTGAAAGTTCTAGTCGGATAGAGACCCAGTACTTC.

The J gene is TRBJ2-1, the V gene TRBV27; D possibly corresponds to TRBD2 (5 bases). Trimming pared 0 bases from V and 9 bases from J, leaving 15 bases between. The CDR3 has 15 amino acids. Germline V gives CDR1 MNHEY, CDR2 SMNVEV (reference sequence). In nucleotides, the CDR3 is TGTGCCAGCAGTTTATCGTGGTCTAGCCGAGGTGAGCAGTTCTTC. It codes for CASSLSWSSRGEQFF.

This clone appeared once. The chain uses TRBV2 and TRBJ2-1; TRBD2 aligns across 11 bases. Per germline, CDR1 SNHLY and CDR2 FYNNEI. The J segment lost 6 bases and the V segment lost 6 bases, leaving 10 bases of the junction unmatched. The CDR3 loop spans 16 amino acids. Here the CDR3 reads CASRVASGGLSNEQFF. CDR3 bases: TGTGCCAGCAGGGTAGCTAGCGGGGGGCTTTCCAATGAGCAGTTCTTC.

This chain connects TRBV4-1 to TRBJ1-5; no reliable D call. This CDR3 contains 16 residues. The V end lost 4 bases, the J end lost 5 bases, and 18 bases lay between the germline ends. Germline V CDR1 and CDR2: MGHRA, YSYEKL. CDR3 in amino acids: CASSRSSPLPDQPQHF. DNA for the CDR3: TGCGCCAGCAGCCGCTCATCCCCACTTCCGGATCAGCCCCAGCATTTT.

The sample holds a few counts of this clone. The V call is TRBV30, the J call TRBJ1-4; D unclear. This CDR3 has 12 amino acids. The V end lost 1 base, the J end lost 10 bases, and 10 bases lay between the germline ends. Germline-derived CDR1 and CDR2 are GTSNPN and SVGIG (reference sequence). CDR3 in DNA: TGTGCCTGGAGTGACTTCCCGGGAAAACTGTTTTTT. Amino acids: CAWSDFPGKLFF.

Regarding this clone: The same CDR3 is also encoded by other DNA sequences in this sample. This rearrangement joins TRBV18 to TRBJ2-3, with a tentative D call TRBD2 (6 bases). V lost 3 bases to trimming and J lost 0 bases, with 7 bases between them. The CDR3 covers 14 residues. Germline V gives CDR1 KGHSH, CDR2 LQKENI. Here the CDR3 DNA reads TGTGCCAGCTCACCCGGGGGAAGCACAGATACGCAGTATTTT. This codes for CASSPGGSTDTQYF.

J is TRBJ2-1 and V is TRBV27, with D perhaps TRBD2 (5 bases). Per germline, CDR1 MNHEY and CDR2 SMNVEV (reference sequence). Between the trimmed V and J ends, which lost 5 bases and 7 bases, there was a span of 24 bases. The CDR3 totals 17 residues. The CDR3 loop reads CASSPSAFGVERNEQFF. The CDR3 bases are TGTGCCAGCAGTCCCTCCGCGTTCGGGGTGGAAAGGAATGAGCAGTTCTTC.

The chain employs TRBV21-1 and TRBJ2-5; TRBD1, as called in the table, went unchecked against the DNA. TRBV21-1 has pseudogene status. The CDR3 has 16 residues. The CDR3 DNA is TGTGCCAGCAGCAAAGGTGGGCCAGGGATCGGGGAGACCCAGTACTTC. It is translated as CASSKGGPGIGETQYF.

This chain joins TRBV18 and TRBJ1-1; D not certain. Trimming removed 2 bases at V and 3 bases at J, with 10 bases between. Germline V gene sequence: CDR1 KGHSH, CDR2 LQKENI. This CDR3 comprises 14 residues. Here the CDR3 DNA reads TGTGCCAGCTCACCAACCCGGTCTTACACTGAAGCTTTCTTT. This encodes CASSPTRSYTEAFF.

The V gene is TRBV7-9, the J gene TRBJ1-1; 8 nucleotides agree with TRBD1. Germline V lookup: CDR1 SEHNR, CDR2 FQNEAQ (reference sequence). The CDR3 has 14 amino acids. The junction had 2 bases not matched to a gene; V was cut back by 1 base and J by 4 bases. CDR3 coding DNA: TGTGCCAGCAGCTTAGGGACAGGGAGCACTGAAGCTTTCTTT. The encoded protein is CASSLGTGSTEAFF.

This clone was counted only a few times. V is TRBV5-4 and J is TRBJ1-3, with D uncertain. CDR1 and CDR2 (germline): SGHNT, YYREEE (reference sequence). Trimming took 0 bases from V and 3 from J, leaving 7 bases between them. The CDR3 is 14 residues long. DNA of the CDR3: TGTGCCAGCAGCTTGGTGGGCAGTGGAAACACCATATATTTT. Translating it yields CASSLVGSGNTIYF.

This clone turned up a few times. This sequence joins TRBV6-1 and TRBJ1-1; D uncertain. Germline CDR1 MNHNS, CDR2 SASEGT. The CDR3 covers 13 residues. With 6 bases removed from V and 0 bases from J, the gap between germline ends came to 8 bases. As DNA, the CDR3 is TGTGCCAGCAGGAGGGAGTTGAACACTGAAGCTTTCTTT. As protein: CASRRELNTEAFF.

This clone has a handful of counts. This chain links TRBV5-1 with TRBJ1-3; D is uncertain. The V end was cut by 4 bases, the J end by 3 bases, with 8 bases between. This CDR3 has 13 residues. The germline gives CDR1 SGHRS, CDR2 YFSETQ. The CDR3, as DNA: TGCGCCAGCAGCCCGGTAAATGGAAACACCATATATTTT. It yields the protein CASSPVNGNTIYF.

The chain combines TRBV7-9 with TRBJ2-7, with D unresolved. The CDR3 is 12 amino acids. Trimming pared 5 bases from V and 5 bases from J, leaving 10 bases between. Per the germline V gene, CDR1 is SEHNR and CDR2 is FQNEAQ (reference sequence). Written as DNA, the CDR3 is TGTGCCAGCAGCGTTGGAGCGAACGAGCAGTACTTC. Encoded protein: CASSVGANEQYF.

This chain connects TRBV5-8 to TRBJ1-5; tentative D call: TRBD1 (5 bases). V lost 4 bases to trimming and J lost 7 bases, with 18 bases between them. The V gene's germline CDR1 is SGHTS and CDR2 YDEGEE. The CDR3 is 15 residues long. For the CDR3, the DNA is TGTGCCAGCAGCGTCGCGGGGGGTTTGCGGCAGCCCCAGCATTTT. As protein: CASSVAGGLRQPQHF. Full variable domain (missing parts from reference TRBV5-8 and TRBJ1-5): EAGVTQSPTHLIKTRGQQATLRCSPISGHTSVYWYQQALGLGLQFLLWYDEGEERNRGNFPPRFSGRQFPNYSSELNVNALELEDSALYLCASSVAGGLRQPQHFGDGTRLSIL.

This chain joins TRBV27 and TRBJ2-2; 7 bases fit TRBD1. Trimming removed 5 bases from V and 3 bases from J; junction bases left unmatched: 6. The CDR3 totals 15 residues. Germline-derived CDR1 and CDR2 are MNHEY and SMNVEV (reference sequence). The DNA for the CDR3 is TGTGCCAGCAGTCCCTGGACAGGAGACACCGGGGAGCTGTTTTTT. Its protein is CASSPWTGDTGELFF.

This clone was recorded at least ten times. The rearrangement uses TRBV6-5 and TRBJ1-6, with D possibly matching TRBD1 (6 bases). The CDR3 spans 14 residues. V dropped 6 bases and J dropped 9 bases, with 15 bases sitting between them. Germline V lookup: CDR1 MNHEY, CDR2 SVGAGI. CDR3 loop: CASSRTEDSSPLHF. DNA for the CDR3: TGTGCCAGCAGCAGGACAGAGGATAGTTCACCCCTCCACTTT.